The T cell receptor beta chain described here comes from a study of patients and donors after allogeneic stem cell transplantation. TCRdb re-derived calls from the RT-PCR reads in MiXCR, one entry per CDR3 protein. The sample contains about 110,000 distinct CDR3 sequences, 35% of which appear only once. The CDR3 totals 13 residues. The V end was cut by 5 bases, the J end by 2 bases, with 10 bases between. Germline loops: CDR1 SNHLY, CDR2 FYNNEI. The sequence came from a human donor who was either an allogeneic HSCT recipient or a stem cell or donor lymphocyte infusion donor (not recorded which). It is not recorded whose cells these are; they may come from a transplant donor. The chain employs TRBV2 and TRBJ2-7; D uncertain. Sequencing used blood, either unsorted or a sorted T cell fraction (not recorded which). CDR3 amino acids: CASSWALTYEQYF. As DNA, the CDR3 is TGTGCCAGCAGTTGGGCCTTAACCTACGAGCAGTACTTC. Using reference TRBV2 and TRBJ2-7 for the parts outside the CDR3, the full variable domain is EPEVTQTPSHQVTQMGQEVILRCVPISNHLYFYWYRQILGQKVEFLVSFYNNEISEKSEIFDDQFSVERPDGSNFTLKIRSTKLEDSAMYFCASSWALTYEQYFGPGTRLTVT.